The entry below describes one T cell receptor (beta chain). The target antigen is unknown. The time point here: week 35, safety follow-up. Vaccinated patients received 300 ug of mutant IDH1 20-mer peptide per dose, with topical imiquimod. Each donor presented with a new WHO grade 3 or 4 astrocytoma that tested IDH1-mutant and showed ATRX loss. V was cut by 1 base and J by 4 bases, with 5 bases left in between. This CDR3 contains 12 residues. Germline loops: CDR1 SEHNR, CDR2 FQNEAQ (reference sequence). These data are taken from a study of a mutant IDH1 vaccine in newly diagnosed glioma. At the level of the study: Receipt of radiotherapy, temozolomide, or both preceded the study, and most received both.

Data came from immunoSEQ multiplex PCR; TCRdb stores just in-frame clones and leaves some out. The sample has tens of thousands of clones, around nine tenths seen once. The chain joins TRBV7-9 to TRBJ2-7; the D is unclear. This receptor was obtained from a man aged 25 to 40 with glioma. The source material was PBMCs, sampled from a glioma patient whose treatment included an IDH1 peptide vaccine. CDR3: CASSLGSYEQYF. The CDR3 DNA sequence: TGTGCCAGCAGCTTAGGGTCTTACGAGCAGTACTTC.